Presented here are 15 T cell receptor beta chains from one specimen sequenced in a study of T-cell memory formation after mild COVID-19. TCRdb reanalysed the 5' RACE reads using MiXCR and keeps one entry per CDR3 protein. The sample gives under 450,000 distinct CDR3 sequences, 20% to 25% of which show up once; around 20% is in the top ten. The source material was PBMCs or a T cell subset sorted from them (not recorded which). Every receptor here comes from a man between 18 and 35 years old who had mild COVID-19 (a few samples of this study predate the infection). Cell type and time point are not known.

This chain connects TRBV7-6 to TRBJ1-1, with D possibly matching TRBD1 (5 bases). The CDR3 is 15 amino acids. Trimming removed 1 base at V and 6 bases at J, with 15 bases between. CDR1 is SGHVS and CDR2 is FNYEAQ in the germline V gene. The CDR3 DNA follows: TGTGCCAGCAGCTTAGGGGAGGGGTTAGTCGCTGAAGCTTTCTTT. This encodes CASSLGEGLVAEAFF.

This chain links TRBV6-1 with TRBJ2-7; D unclear. The CDR3 extends over 14 amino acids. Per germline, CDR1 MNHNS and CDR2 SASEGT. The V gene lost 4 bases and the J gene lost 0 bases, with 10 bases spanning the gap. Here the CDR3 DNA reads TGTGCCAGCAGTGCGGTCAGCAGCTCCTACGAGCAGTACTTC. It specifies CASSAVSSSYEQYF.

This clonotype has at least ten counts. The rearrangement uses TRBV4-3 and TRBJ2-5, with D perhaps TRBD1 (6 bases). Between the trimmed V and J ends, which lost 0 bases and 5 bases, there was a span of 16 bases. From germline, CDR1 is LGHNA and CDR2 YSLEER. The CDR3 spans 16 residues. The CDR3 DNA is TGCGCCAGCAGCCAAGATGCGTGGGGGCCAGAGGAGACCCAGTACTTC. It is translated as CASSQDAWGPEETQYF.

This clonotype was counted a single time. One base away lies a much larger clone, so this may be a sequencing read error. V is TRBV6-2 or TRBV6-3 and J is TRBJ2-7; D gene ambiguous. The germline V gene has CDR1 MNHEY and CDR2 SVGEGT. V dropped 9 bases and J dropped 3 bases, with 15 bases sitting between them. The CDR3 has 13 residues. As DNA, the CDR3 is TGTGCCAGAAGCTCCCAGGTTGGCTACGAGCAGTACTTC. Protein product: CARSSQVGYEQYF.

The chain combines TRBV6-5 with TRBJ2-7; 7 positions match TRBD1. This CDR3 has 15 residues. V dropped 6 bases and J dropped 3; count of bases not matched to a gene: 11. Germline V gene data show CDR1 as MNHEY and CDR2 as SVGAGI. The CDR3 bases are TGTGCCAGCAGCAGAGGGGGACAGCGGATCTACGAGCAGTACTTC. Translated, it gives CASSRGGQRIYEQYF.

The V gene is TRBV7-8, the J gene TRBJ2-5; D is unclear. This CDR3 has 15 amino acids. Germline CDR1 reads SGHVS; CDR2 reads FQNEAQ. The V gene lost 5 bases and the J gene lost 5 bases, with 18 bases spanning the gap. CDR3 in amino acids: CASSLTTPPQETQYF. The CDR3 DNA sequence: TGTGCCAGCAGCCTGACGACACCCCCACAGGAGACCCAGTACTTC. Variable domain in full (rest from reference TRBV7-8 and TRBJ2-5): GAGVSQSPRYKVAKRGQDVALRCDPISGHVSLFWYQQALGQGPEFLTYFQNEAQLDKSGLPSDRFFAERPEGSVSTLKIQRTQQEDSAVYLCASSLTTPPQETQYFGPGTRLLVL.

The chain has TRBV12-3 or TRBV12-4 and TRBJ2-7; D not resolved. The CDR3 is made up of 11 amino acids. V shed 6 bases and J shed 8 bases, with 11 bases lying between them. The CDR3 region has the DNA TGTGCCAGCAGCCCTCAACGGCAGCAGTACTTC. Translated: CASSPQRQQYF.

The chain carries TRBV10-3 and TRBJ2-7; D is unresolved. This CDR3 comprises 12 residues. V lost 4 bases and J lost 2, with 6 bases in between. The germline V gene encodes CDR1 ENHRY and CDR2 SYGVKD. The CDR3 spells CAISASPYEQYF. The CDR3, as DNA: TGTGCCATCAGTGCCTCCCCCTACGAGCAGTACTTC.

This clonotype was seen more than once but under ten times. The rearrangement uses TRBV28 and TRBJ1-5, with a tentative D call TRBD1 (6 bases). V lost 9 bases to trimming and J lost 3 bases, with 15 bases between them. There are 14 residues in the CDR3. Per the germline V gene, CDR1 is MDHEN and CDR2 is SYDVKM. CDR3 sequence: CASTGFITNQPQHF. The CDR3 region has the DNA TGTGCCAGTACAGGGTTTATTACCAATCAGCCCCAGCATTTT.

The chain carries TRBV5-1 and TRBJ2-3; TRBD1 matches at 12 bases. Trimming cost V 4 bases and J 5 bases; bases outside gene matches: 5. Germline assignment: CDR1 SGHRS and CDR2 YFSETQ. The CDR3 contains 15 residues. The CDR3 sequence: CASSRDRGHRDTQYF. The CDR3 DNA is TGCGCCAGCAGCCGGGACAGGGGGCATAGAGATACGCAGTATTTT.

V gene TRBV3-1 combines with J gene TRBJ2-7, with TRBD2 as a possible D gene (5 bases). Trimming took off 1 base at V and 3 bases at J, with 16 bases between the two ends. Per the germline V gene, CDR1 is LGHDT and CDR2 is YNNKEL (reference sequence). The CDR3 sequence is 16 residues long. The CDR3 coding sequence is TGTGCCAGCAGCCAAGTCGAGGGTAAGGGAAACTACGAGCAGTACTTC. Its protein product is CASSQVEGKGNYEQYF.

The chain recombines TRBV29-1 with TRBJ1-5; unclear D gene. This CDR3 region has 12 residues. Trimming took off 5 bases at V and 3 bases at J, with 8 bases between the two ends. Germline lookup yields CDR1 SQVTM and CDR2 ANQGSEA. CDR3 in amino acids: CSVSRDNQPQHF. Here the CDR3 DNA reads TGCAGCGTTTCGAGGGACAATCAGCCCCAGCATTTT.

V gene TRBV7-3 combines with J gene TRBJ2-2, with D possibly matching TRBD2 (5 bases). CDR1 is SGHTA and CDR2 is FQGTGA in the germline V gene. This CDR3 is 15 amino acids long. The V gene lost 2 bases and the J gene lost 3 bases, with 10 bases spanning the gap. For the CDR3, the DNA is TGTGCCAGCAGCTTAGGACTCCCGGACACCGGGGAGCTGTTTTTT. It specifies CASSLGLPDTGELFF.

V gene TRBV9 combines with J gene TRBJ2-3; 7 nucleotides line up with TRBD2. The CDR3 consists of 15 residues. The ends lost 4 bases at V and 1 base at J; junction bases unmatched: 6. CDR1 SGDLS and CDR2 YYNGEE come from the germline V gene. CDR3 sequence: CASSKGAGRTDTQYF. CDR3 coding DNA: TGTGCCAGCAGCAAAGGAGCGGGGCGCACAGATACGCAGTATTTT.

This chain uses TRBV5-1 with TRBJ2-7; D possibly corresponds to TRBD1 (5 bases). Deletions cut 3 bases from V and 3 bases from J, with 19 bases between. The CDR3 spans 16 residues. Germline values: CDR1 SGHRS, CDR2 YFSETQ. The CDR3 here is CASSSRRGARNYEQYF. CDR3 nucleotides: TGCGCCAGCAGCTCACGACGTGGGGCCCGTAACTACGAGCAGTACTTC. The entire variable domain, with the rest obtained from reference TRBV5-1 and TRBJ2-7, is as follows: KAGVTQTPRYLIKTRGQQVTLSCSPISGHRSVSWYQQTPGQGLQFLFEYFSETQRNKGNFPGRFSGRQFSNSRSEMNVSTLELGDSALYLCASSSRRGARNYEQYFGPGTRLTVT.